The 5 T cell receptor beta chains below all came from one sample that was sequenced in a study of blood T cell repertoires in COVID-19 (TCRdb year 2020). The protocol used for the library was the immunoSEQ multiplex PCR assay. The source is immuneACCESS, and TCRdb retained only in-frame sequences with V and J called. Part of the clones is not carried over; for the studies checked, unresolved V genes explain less than half of this, and the remainder is unexplained. For this sample the table gives hundreds of thousands of clones, of which roughly 87% were detected only once. The top ten clones comprise about 2.5% of the sample. Sequencing was performed on peripheral blood. Receptors were obtained from a man between 18 and 35 years old with active or convalescent COVID-19.

The chain is built from TRBV7-9 and TRBJ2-2; D may be TRBD1 (6 bases). This CDR3 is 15 amino acids long. V was cut by 1 base and J by 3 bases, with 9 bases left in between. Germline CDR1 SEHNR, CDR2 FQNEAQ (reference sequence). In DNA form, the CDR3 reads TGTGCCAGCAGCTTAGGAGGGGGAGACACCGGGGAGCTGTTTTTT. This codes for CASSLGGGDTGELFF.

The chain couples TRBV12-3 or TRBV12-4 to TRBJ1-5; D unclear. Trimming pared 3 bases from V and 6 bases from J, leaving 3 bases between. There are 11 residues in the CDR3. The CDR3 bases are TGTGCCAGCAGTTTGAGTCAGCCCCAGCATTTT. It translates to CASSLSQPQHF.

The chain combines TRBV6-5 with TRBJ1-4; 7 nucleotides align to TRBD1. This CDR3 region has 15 residues. Germline loops: CDR1 MNHEY, CDR2 SVGAGI. The trim removed 3 bases at V and 8 bases at J, leaving 9 bases unmatched. CDR3 sequence: CASSYGGGAREKLFF. Written as DNA, the CDR3 is TGTGCCAGCAGTTATGGAGGGGGCGCCCGGGAAAAACTGTTTTTT.

The rearrangement uses TRBV7-8 and TRBJ1-4; TRBD1 agrees at 9 bases. After removal of 4 bases from V and 4 bases from J, the junction contained 4 bases not matched to a gene. Germline-derived CDR1 and CDR2 are SGHVS and FQNEAQ. The CDR3 sequence is 15 residues long. CDR3 in DNA: TGTGCCAGCAGCTCCAACAGGGGGCTTAATGAAAAACTGTTTTTT. It translates to CASSSNRGLNEKLFF.

The V gene is TRBV7-8, the J gene TRBJ2-3, with TRBD2 as a possible D gene (6 bases). Trimming pared 3 bases from V and 2 bases from J, leaving 15 bases between. Germline V gives CDR1 SGHVS, CDR2 FQNEAQ. This CDR3 has 16 residues. This CDR3 reads CASSFSSGGYTDTQYF. CDR3 bases: TGTGCCAGCAGCTTTTCCTCCGGGGGATACACAGATACGCAGTATTTT.